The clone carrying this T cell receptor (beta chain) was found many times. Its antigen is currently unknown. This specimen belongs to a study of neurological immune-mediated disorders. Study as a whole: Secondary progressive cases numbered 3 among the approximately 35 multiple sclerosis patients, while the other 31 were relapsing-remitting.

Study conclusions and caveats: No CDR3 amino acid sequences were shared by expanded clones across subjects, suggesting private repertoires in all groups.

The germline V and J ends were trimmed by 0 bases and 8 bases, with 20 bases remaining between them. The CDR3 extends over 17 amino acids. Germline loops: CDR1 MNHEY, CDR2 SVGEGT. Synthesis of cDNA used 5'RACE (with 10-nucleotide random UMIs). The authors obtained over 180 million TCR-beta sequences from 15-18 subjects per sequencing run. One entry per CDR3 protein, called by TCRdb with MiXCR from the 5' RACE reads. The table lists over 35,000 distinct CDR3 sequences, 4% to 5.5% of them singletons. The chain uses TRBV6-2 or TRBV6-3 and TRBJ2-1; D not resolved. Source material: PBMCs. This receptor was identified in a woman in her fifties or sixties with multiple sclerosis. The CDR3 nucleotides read TGTGCCAGCAGTTACTCGAGTAAGGGTATCCTTGGGGATGAGCAGTTCTTC. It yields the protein CASSYSSKGILGDEQFF.